This T cell receptor (beta chain) was retrieved from a study of human T cells and chemical hapten exposure. Study-level information: Variability of per-sample TCR yields stemmed mainly from small differences in pooled library volume.

Per germline, CDR1 ENHRY and CDR2 SYGVKD. The CDR3 contains 14 residues. With 0 bases removed from V and 5 bases from J, the gap between germline ends came to 10 bases. Unfractionated whole blood served as the source for total RNA extraction. Many counts were recorded for this clonotype. TCRdb re-called the 5' RACE reads with MiXCR, one entry per CDR3 protein. The sample includes about 140,000 distinct CDR3 sequences, 4.1% of them seen just once. The chain joins TRBV10-3 to TRBJ1-1; D gene uncertain. This receptor was taken from a female donor in good health. The CDR3 nucleotides read TGTGCCATCAGTGAGTCGAGAGTAGGGACTGAAGCTTTCTTT. It specifies CAISESRVGTEAFF.